The clone carrying this T cell receptor beta chain came up a few times. Antigen unknown. The CDR3 is 16 amino acids. The germline V gene encodes CDR1 MNHEY and CDR2 SVGEGT. Trimming removed 3 bases from V and 2 bases from J; junction bases left unmatched: 9. This sample was taken from a study of blood T cells in healthy people across ages. Study summary: Capture via template switching afforded approximately one barcoded beta molecule per two T cells.

General study results and limits: There were more naive CD4+ cells and higher diversity in long-lived donors than in aged donors. CMV infection status of these donors was not known.

Using a J-beta primer mix together with a sample-barcoded 5' primer, a second PCR was run for roughly 6 to 11 cycles. Every cDNA molecule bore a tag from a template-switch adaptor containing 12 random nucleotides. From the 5' RACE reads, TCRdb called clonotypes with MiXCR, one entry per CDR3 protein. The data contain 1.5 million or so distinct CDR3 sequences, approximately 43% of them singletons. The sequence was collected from a woman aged 18 to 35 in good health. Material for sequencing was blood. The J gene is TRBJ2-5, the V gene TRBV6-2 or TRBV6-3; 7 nucleotides agree with TRBD2. CDR3 region: CASSYPRTRDQETQYF. The CDR3 nucleotides read TGTGCCAGCAGTTATCCGCGGACTAGAGATCAAGAGACCCAGTACTTC.